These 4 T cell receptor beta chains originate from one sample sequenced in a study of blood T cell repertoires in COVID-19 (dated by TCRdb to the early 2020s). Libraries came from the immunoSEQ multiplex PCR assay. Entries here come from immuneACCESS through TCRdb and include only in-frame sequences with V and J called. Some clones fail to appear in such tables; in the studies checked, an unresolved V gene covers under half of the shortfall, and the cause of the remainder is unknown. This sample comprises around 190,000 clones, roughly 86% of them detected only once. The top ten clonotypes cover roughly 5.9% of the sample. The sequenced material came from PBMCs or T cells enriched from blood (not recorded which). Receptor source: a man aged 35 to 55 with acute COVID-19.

CDR3 protein: CASSSTATSTYEQYF. The CDR3 nucleotides are TGTGCCAGCAGTTCGACAGCTACGTCTACCTACGAGCAGTACTTC. This rearrangement joins TRBV4-2 to TRBJ2-7, with D possibly TRBD1 on 5 matching bases. CDR3 length: 15 amino acids. V lost 6 bases, J lost 2 bases, and 17 bases lay in between. The V gene's germline CDR1 is LGHNA and CDR2 YNFKEQ.

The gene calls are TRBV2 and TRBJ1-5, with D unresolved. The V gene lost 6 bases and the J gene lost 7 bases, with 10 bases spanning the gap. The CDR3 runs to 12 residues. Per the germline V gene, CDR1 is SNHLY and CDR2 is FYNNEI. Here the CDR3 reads CASRGDDQPQHF. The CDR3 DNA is TGTGCCAGCAGAGGAGACGACCAGCCCCAGCATTTT.

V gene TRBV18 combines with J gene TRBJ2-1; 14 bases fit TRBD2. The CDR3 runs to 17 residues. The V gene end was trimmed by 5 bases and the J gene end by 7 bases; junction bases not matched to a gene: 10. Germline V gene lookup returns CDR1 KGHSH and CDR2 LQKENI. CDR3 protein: CASSVSGTSGRNNEQFF. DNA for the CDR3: TGTGCCAGCTCAGTCTCCGGGACTAGCGGGAGAAATAATGAGCAGTTCTTC.

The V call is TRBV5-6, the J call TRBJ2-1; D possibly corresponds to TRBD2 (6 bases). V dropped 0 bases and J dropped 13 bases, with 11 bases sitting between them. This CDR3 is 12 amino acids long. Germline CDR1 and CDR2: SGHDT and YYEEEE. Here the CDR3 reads CASSLAMGGQFF. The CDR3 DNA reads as TGTGCCAGCAGCTTGGCCATGGGGGGTCAGTTCTTC.